This passage covers 13 T cell receptor beta chains from one sample sequenced in a study of blood T cell repertoires in COVID-19. The table came from immunoSEQ multiplex PCR; TCRdb's copy has only in-frame clones and leaves some out. The repertoire holds 200,000 to 300,000 clones, 84% seen once, with under 5.5% in the top ten. The sequencing sample was made of peripheral blood. The source is a man in his fifties or sixties with acute or convalescent COVID-19.

This chain links TRBV6-5 with TRBJ1-5; D is perhaps TRBD1 (5 bases). The CDR3 spans 12 residues. Germline V CDR1 and CDR2: MNHEY, SVGAGI. V shed 7 bases and J shed 9 bases, with 13 bases lying between them. The CDR3 nucleotides read TGTGCCAGCATGGGGCGGTTTGGGCCCCAGCATTTT. It is translated as CASMGRFGPQHF.

V gene TRBV5-1 combines with J gene TRBJ2-7, with D possibly TRBD1 on 5 matching bases. This CDR3 is 14 amino acids long. Germline V lookup: CDR1 SGHRS, CDR2 YFSETQ. V was clipped by 5 bases and J by 3 bases, with 15 bases between them. The CDR3 DNA sequence: TGCGCCAGCAGGGGGCAGCGAAGTTTCTACGAGCAGTACTTC. Translating gives CASRGQRSFYEQYF. Together with reference TRBV5-1 and TRBJ2-7, the CDR3 gives the full variable domain: KAGVTQTPRYLIKTRGQQVTLSCSPISGHRSVSWYQQTPGQGLQFLFEYFSETQRNKGNFPGRFSGRQFSNSRSEMNVSTLELGDSALYLCASRGQRSFYEQYFGPGTRLTVT.

The J gene is TRBJ2-2, the V gene TRBV2, with 13 bases lining up with TRBD2. Germline CDR1 reads SNHLY; CDR2 reads FYNNEI. This CDR3 spans 15 amino acids. V was clipped by 4 bases and J by 7 bases; unmatched bases: 3. DNA of the CDR3: TGTGCCAGCAGTGTACTAGCGGGAGGGTTCGGGGAGCTGTTTTTT. Its translation: CASSVLAGGFGELFF.

On this clone: The identical CDR3 is also encoded by other nucleotide sequences in the sample. The V call is TRBV9, the J call TRBJ2-1, with D maybe TRBD1 (5 bases). The CDR3 spans 15 residues. Germline V gene lookup returns CDR1 SGDLS and CDR2 YYNGEE. The V end was cut by 0 bases, the J end by 2 bases, with 9 bases between. CDR3 protein: CASSVGQGPYNEQFF. CDR3 coding DNA: TGTGCCAGCAGCGTAGGGCAGGGCCCCTACAATGAGCAGTTCTTC.

The chain has TRBV6-4 and TRBJ1-5; 8 nucleotides match TRBD1. Germline trimming cut 6 bases from V and 5 bases from J; bases unmatched to any gene: 6. CDR1 is MRHNA, CDR2 SNTAGT, per germline. CDR3 length equals 14 residues. CDR3 DNA sequence: TGTGCCAGCAGCCTGTGGACAGGGCATCAGCCCCAGCATTTT. It encodes CASSLWTGHQPQHF.

V is TRBV18 and J is TRBJ1-4; 7 bases map to TRBD1. The CDR3 consists of 13 residues. J lost 7 bases, V lost 2 bases, and 1 base had no gene match. In germline, CDR1 is KGHSH, CDR2 LQKENI. For the CDR3, the DNA is TGTGCCAGCTCACCAAACAGGGGTGAAAAACTGTTTTTT. Its translation is CASSPNRGEKLFF.

The V and J genes are TRBV11-2 and TRBJ2-7, with D maybe TRBD2 (6 bases). The CDR3 spans 15 residues. V lost 5 bases and J lost 0, with 14 bases in between. Germline-derived CDR1 and CDR2 are SGHAT and FQNNGV. The CDR3 DNA sequence: TGTGCCAGCAGCCCCGGGACTCTCTCCTCCTACGAGCAGTACTTC. Translating it yields CASSPGTLSSYEQYF.

A few counts support this clone. CDR3 sequence (DNA): TGTGCCAGCAGCGGGGGCGGGGTAGGTAGGAGGAACACTGAAGCTTTCTTT. Translating it yields CASSGGGVGRRNTEAFF. The chain uses TRBV9 and TRBJ1-1, with D possibly matching TRBD1 (5 bases). CDR1 is SGDLS, CDR2 YYNGEE, per germline. V dropped 3 bases and J dropped 1 base, with 19 bases sitting between them. This CDR3 has 17 residues.

This rearrangement joins TRBV7-5 to TRBJ1-5. TRBV7-5 is flagged as a pseudogene. The CDR3 is 16 residues long. The CDR3 here is CARSGSQTEDNQPQHF. The CDR3 DNA sequence: TGTGCCAGAAGCGGTAGCCAGACGGAAGATAATCAGCCCCAGCATTTT.

The V gene is TRBV6-5, the J gene TRBJ1-4; TRBD1 aligns across 10 bases. The CDR3 consists of 14 residues. V was clipped by 4 bases and J by 7 bases; unmatched bases: 3. Germline V CDR1 and CDR2: MNHEY, SVGAGI. The CDR3 spells CASSSGQGGEKLFF. The CDR3 DNA follows: TGTGCCAGCAGTTCCGGACAGGGGGGTGAAAAACTGTTTTTT.

The chain links TRBV19 to TRBJ1-6; D is undetermined. This CDR3 has 15 amino acids. The V and J ends lost 4 bases and 5 bases respectively, with 12 bases between them. Germline V CDR1 and CDR2: LNHDA, SQIVND (reference sequence). CDR3 DNA: TGTGCCAGTAGTAGCGGGAGGGTGGATAATTCACCCCTCCACTTT. Amino acids: CASSSGRVDNSPLHF.

The V gene is TRBV7-5, the J gene TRBJ2-5; the table's TRBD2 call for D was not verified on the DNA. TRBV7-5 is a known pseudogene. The CDR3 sequence is 12 residues long. CDR3 DNA: TGTGCCAGAAGACCGGGGGGAGAGACCCAGTACTTC. Residues: CARRPGGETQYF.

CDR3 amino acids: CASSIRPLEGDEQFF. The DNA of the CDR3 is TGCGCCAGCAGCATCCGACCCCTTGAGGGGGATGAGCAGTTCTTC. V usage is TRBV5-1 and J usage is TRBJ2-1; D is perhaps TRBD1 (6 bases). This CDR3 is built from 15 residues. With 4 bases removed from V and 8 bases from J, the gap between germline ends came to 19 bases. The germline gives CDR1 SGHRS, CDR2 YFSETQ.